These 17 T cell receptor beta chains were all obtained from the same sample, sequenced in a study of OX40 agonist ivuxolimab in advanced cancers. Sequencing used immunoSEQ multiplex PCR; TCRdb keeps in-frame clones, though not all of them. This table holds tens of thousands of clones, 70% to 85% found once. This sample comprised CD4+ or CD8+ T cells sorted from blood, obtained in a trial of the OX40 agonist ivuxolimab. The receptors come from an adult with an advanced solid tumor such as melanoma, head and neck, liver or kidney cancer.

The genes are TRBV18 and TRBJ1-1; D possibly corresponds to TRBD1 (5 bases). The germline gives CDR1 KGHSH, CDR2 LQKENI. The CDR3 loop spans 14 amino acids. Trimming cost V 1 base and J 3 bases, with 9 bases left between them. CDR3 in DNA: TGTGCCAGCTCACCACGAGGGGACTACACTGAAGCTTTCTTT. Its protein is CASSPRGDYTEAFF.

The chain uses TRBV6-1 and TRBJ2-5; tentatively, D is TRBD1 (6 bases). The J call is doubtful: the DNA matches TRBJ2-7 better. This CDR3 comprises 15 residues. Germline assignment: CDR1 MNHNS and CDR2 SASEGT. The CDR3 DNA follows: TGTGCCAGCAGTGAAGGGAACAGGGCCCCCTACGAGCAGTACTTC. Its translation: CASSEGNRAPYEQYF.

The chain is built from TRBV2 and TRBJ1-6, with D maybe TRBD1 (5 bases). The CDR3 consists of 16 residues. Trimming shortened V by 7 bases and J by 0 bases, and 13 bases separated the two germline ends. Germline loops: CDR1 SNHLY, CDR2 FYNNEI. CDR3 residues: CASTPGRLSYNSPLHF. CDR3 coding DNA: TGTGCCAGCACTCCAGGGCGCCTCTCCTATAATTCACCCCTCCACTTT.

This clone occurred a few times. The gene calls are TRBV2 and TRBJ2-2, with D possibly matching TRBD1 (5 bases). The CDR3 has 14 residues. V lost 6 bases and J 4 bases, leaving 12 bases between the germline ends. CDR1 and CDR2 (germline): SNHLY, FYNNEI. CDR3 DNA: TGTGCCAGCAGGGTGGACAAGTTCACCGGGGAGCTGTTTTTT. It specifies CASRVDKFTGELFF.

The rearrangement joins TRBV2 to TRBJ2-7; possible D gene TRBD2, 7 bases. V gave up 6 bases and J gave up 6 bases, with 18 bases separating them. CDR1 SNHLY and CDR2 FYNNEI come from the germline V gene. The length of the CDR3 is 14 residues. DNA of the CDR3: TGTGCCAGCAGCCTCGGGACCGGGGGGCTCGAGCAGTACTTC. It yields the protein CASSLGTGGLEQYF.

V gene TRBV4-3 combines with J gene TRBJ1-6; D is possibly TRBD1 (5 bases). Trimming removed 0 bases at V and 12 bases at J, with 15 bases between. CDR3 length equals 15 residues. Germline CDR1 reads LGHNA; CDR2 reads YSLEER. The CDR3 here is CASSQDGQGNRPLHF. The CDR3 bases are TGCGCCAGCAGCCAAGATGGGCAGGGAAATCGACCCCTCCACTTT.

The rearrangement links TRBV5-6 to TRBJ1-3; the D is unclear. The V and J ends lost 0 bases and 0 bases respectively, with 7 bases between them. Germline-derived CDR1 and CDR2 are SGHDT and YYEEEE. The CDR3 totals 15 residues. In DNA, the CDR3 is TGTGCCAGCAGCTTGGCCCTTACCTCTGGAAACACCATATATTTT. Translated: CASSLALTSGNTIYF.

J is TRBJ2-3 and V is TRBV5-6; D is ambiguous. Per germline, CDR1 SGHDT and CDR2 YYEEEE. The CDR3 is 14 amino acids. Trimming left V 0 bases short and J 2 bases short, with 7 bases between. CDR3 coding DNA: TGTGCCAGCAGCTTGGGTAACCCCACAGATACGCAGTATTTT. It encodes CASSLGNPTDTQYF.

V usage is TRBV7-2 and J usage is TRBJ2-5, with D uncertain. V gave up 2 bases and J gave up 5 bases, with 15 bases separating them. Per germline, CDR1 SGHTA and CDR2 FQGNSA. The CDR3 is made up of 15 amino acids. The CDR3 bases are TGTGCCAGCAGCTTAATATCCGGTCTTGCCGAGACCCAGTACTTC. It yields the protein CASSLISGLAETQYF.

This clone was detected a few times. The V call is TRBV7-6, the J call TRBJ1-4; the D is unclear. The length of the CDR3 is 12 residues. Looked up from germline, CDR1 is SGHVS and CDR2 is FNYEAQ. Trimming stripped 1 base from V and 12 bases from J, with 9 bases between. CDR3 protein: CASSLGGAQLFF. The CDR3 DNA follows: TGTGCCAGCAGCTTAGGGGGAGCGCAACTGTTTTTT.

V gene TRBV5-5 combines with J gene TRBJ2-5; 8 positions match TRBD2. CDR3 length: 14 residues. Germline loops: CDR1 SGHKS, CDR2 YYEKEE (reference sequence). Germline trimming cut 4 bases from V and 5 bases from J; bases unmatched to any gene: 7. CDR3 DNA sequence: TGTGCCAGCAGCCCTCAAGCTAGCGGGGAGACCCAGTACTTC. This translates into CASSPQASGETQYF.

V and J are TRBV29-1 and TRBJ1-1; D is unclear. This CDR3 region has 13 residues. From germline, CDR1 is SQVTM and CDR2 ANQGSEA. V lost 1 base and J lost 5, with 11 bases in between. CDR3 DNA: TGCAGCGTTGAAGCCCTGTCGGGAACTGAAGCTTTCTTT. It yields the protein CSVEALSGTEAFF.

V and J are TRBV29-1 and TRBJ2-7; 9 bases agree with TRBD1. The CDR3 extends over 13 amino acids. Trimming removed 8 bases from V and 0 bases from J; junction bases left unmatched: 5. Germline CDR1 reads SQVTM; CDR2 reads ANQGSEA. The CDR3 reads CSIPGQGSYEQYF. CDR3 sequence (DNA): TGCAGCATACCGGGACAGGGCTCCTACGAGCAGTACTTC.

The chain employs TRBV9 and TRBJ2-7; D not resolved. V was pared by 0 bases and J by 3 bases, with 13 bases between. In germline, CDR1 is SGDLS, CDR2 YYNGEE. This CDR3 spans 15 amino acids. The CDR3 DNA is TGTGCCAGCAGCGTAGCTCTCGGACGGTTCTACGAGCAGTACTTC. This gives the protein CASSVALGRFYEQYF.

This clone was seen a handful of times. The V call is TRBV19, the J call TRBJ2-6; no clear D gene. V was shortened by 6 bases and J by 0 bases, with 15 bases between the two germline ends. The CDR3 has 17 amino acids. In germline, CDR1 is LNHDA, CDR2 SQIVND (reference sequence). DNA of the CDR3: TGTGCCAGTAGAAGCCCGGTTGCCCTCTCTGGGGCCAACGTCCTGACTTTC. Amino acid sequence: CASRSPVALSGANVLTF.

V is TRBV9 and J is TRBJ1-1; D remains ambiguous. The V gene's germline CDR1 is SGDLS and CDR2 YYNGEE. Deletions cut 0 bases from V and 2 bases from J, with 5 bases between. The CDR3 is 13 residues long. CDR3 amino acids: CASSVEYNTEAFF. The DNA of the CDR3 is TGTGCCAGCAGCGTAGAGTACAACACTGAAGCTTTCTTT.

The count of this clone is one. The rearrangement joins TRBV29-1 to TRBJ2-3; 12 nucleotides line up with TRBD1. V lost 6 bases to trimming and J lost 5 bases; unmatched junction nucleotides: 15. The CDR3 extends over 17 amino acids. Germline lookup yields CDR1 SQVTM and CDR2 ANQGSEA. The CDR3 coding sequence is TGCAGCGTCTTAGCCCCGGGGACAGGGGGCTTTAGAGATACGCAGTATTTT. Its protein product is CSVLAPGTGGFRDTQYF.